A single TCR beta chain is shown here with its context. The table came from immunoSEQ multiplex PCR; TCRdb's copy has only in-frame clones and leaves some out. The sample yields about 580,000 clones, roughly 98% seen once. These data are taken from a study of shared clonotypes between healthy human individuals. In the naive CD8 group, cells lacked CD45RO and were positively selected for CCR7, so terminally differentiated effector memory CD45RA+ cells were left out. Donors, without exception, were Caucasian adults residing in Nashville, Tennessee. This CDR3 region has 16 residues. Germline lookup yields CDR1 SGHAT and CDR2 FQNNGV. Trimming cost V 3 bases and J 6 bases; bases outside gene matches: 5.

The sequence came from a man between 25 and 39 years old in good health. V gene TRBV11-2 combines with J gene TRBJ2-2, with TRBD1 identical over 12 bases. Material: naive CD8+ T cells sorted from blood. CDR3 DNA: TGTGCCAGCAGCTTTCCGGGACAGGGGGCCTCCGGGGAGCTGTTTTTT. Its protein product is CASSFPGQGASGELFF. Combining the CDR3 with reference TRBV11-2 and TRBJ2-2 gives the whole variable domain EAGVAQSPRYKIIEKRQSVAFWCNPISGHATLYWYQQILGQGPKLLIQFQNNGVVDDSQLPKDRFSAERLKGVDSTLKIQPAKLEDSAVYLCASSFPGQGASGELFFGEGSRLTVL.